This TCR beta chain was recovered during a study of blood T cell repertoires in COVID-19. On the study more broadly: Samples of COVID-19 (acute and convalescent) were obtained from the United States, Italy and Spain. PBMCs, B-cell-depleted T cells, or T cells provided the cDNA or gDNA that made up the material.

The CDR3 sequence is 17 residues long. Germline V CDR1 and CDR2: LGHDT, YNNKEL (reference sequence). V lost 0 bases to trimming and J lost 6 bases, with 17 bases between them. As processed by the authors: Researchers report that nucleated cell counts were estimated from reference gene primer amplification. Sequencing used immunoSEQ multiplex PCR; TCRdb keeps in-frame clones, though not all of them. D and trimming come from the DNA, and the V and J calls and clone size come from that table. Of 100,000 or so clones detected, roughly 86% appear once; the ten largest clones hold 9.5% to 13%. The sequence came from a woman aged 25 to 39 with acute or convalescent COVID-19. Material for sequencing was peripheral blood. The chain recombines TRBV3-1 (or the pseudogene TRBV3-2) with TRBJ2-2, with D perhaps TRBD1 (5 bases). DNA of the CDR3: TGTGCCAGCAGCCAAGATTTTGGCTTGAGACAGCCCGGGGAGCTGTTTTTT. Its translation: CASSQDFGLRQPGELFF.